The 12 T cell receptor beta chains presented below share a single source sample, sequenced in a study of blood T cell repertoires in COVID-19. The method was immunoSEQ multiplex PCR; TCRdb's version includes in-frame clones alone and lacks a portion of them. The sample records approximately 160,000 clones, 84% being singletons. Sequencing was performed on peripheral blood. These TCRs come from a woman older than 75 with acute or convalescent COVID-19.

The rearrangement uses TRBV28 and TRBJ2-7, with 8 bases matching TRBD1. V shed 7 bases, J shed 2 bases, and the junction held 7 bases outside the gene matches. CDR1 is MDHEN, CDR2 SYDVKM, per germline. The CDR3 has 14 amino acids. The CDR3 region is CASTYRDRPYEQYF. For the CDR3, the DNA is TGTGCCAGCACCTACCGGGACAGGCCCTACGAGCAGTACTTC.

This clone appeared a single time. V is TRBV7-6 and J is TRBJ2-3; perhaps TRBD1 as D (5 bases). V was pared by 7 bases and J by 5 bases, with 7 bases between. The CDR3 sequence is 11 residues long. CDR1 is SGHVS, CDR2 FNYEAQ, per germline. This CDR3 is CASTTGDTQYF. The CDR3 DNA sequence: TGTGCCAGCACCACAGGAGATACGCAGTATTTT. Full variable domain (rest looked up from reference TRBV7-6 and TRBJ2-3): GAGVSQSPRYKVTKRGQDVALRCDPISGHVSLYWYRQALGQGPEFLTYFNYEAQQDKSGLPNDRFSAERPEGSISTLTIQRTEQRDSAMYRCASTTGDTQYFGPGTRLTVL.

This chain connects TRBV15 to TRBJ2-7; 7 bases align to TRBD1. The V gene end was trimmed by 0 bases and the J gene end by 0 bases; junction bases not matched to a gene: 11. CDR1 is LNHNV and CDR2 is YYDKDF in the germline V gene (reference sequence). This CDR3 comprises 18 residues. The CDR3 nucleotides are TGTGCCACCAGCAGAGACTCAAGAGGGGGCCTGAGCTCCTACGAGCAGTACTTC. The encoded protein is CATSRDSRGGLSSYEQYF. Complete variable domain (other parts from reference TRBV15 and TRBJ2-7): DAMVIQNPRYQVTQFGKPVTLSCSQTLNHNVMYWYQQKSSQAPKLLFHYYDKDFNNEADTPDNFQSRRPNTSFCFLDIRSPGLGDTAMYLCATSRDSRGGLSSYEQYFGPGTRLTVT.

This sequence joins TRBV19 and TRBJ2-3, with TRBD2 matching 11 bases. The V gene's germline CDR1 is LNHDA and CDR2 SQIVND (reference sequence). The CDR3 contains 15 residues. Trimming removed 3 bases from V and 3 bases from J; junction bases left unmatched: 2. CDR3 sequence reads: CASSMGLAVTDTQYF. In nucleotides, the CDR3 is TGTGCCAGTAGTATGGGACTAGCGGTGACAGATACGCAGTATTTT.

The genes are TRBV27 and TRBJ1-2; possible D gene TRBD1, 6 bases. CDR1 is MNHEY and CDR2 is SMNVEV in the germline V gene (reference sequence). V lost 5 bases and J 0 bases, leaving 10 bases between the germline ends. The CDR3 extends over 14 amino acids. The CDR3: CASSPGQTNYGYTF. CDR3 coding DNA: TGTGCCAGCAGTCCTGGACAGACTAACTATGGCTACACCTTC.

The CDR3 DNA is TGTGCCAGCAGCGTCCACCCAGGGCGCACAGATACGCAGTATTTT. It yields the protein CASSVHPGRTDTQYF. This chain connects TRBV9 to TRBJ2-3; D is perhaps TRBD1 (5 bases). V shed 2 bases and J shed 1 base, with 11 bases lying between them. CDR1 is SGDLS, CDR2 YYNGEE, per germline. The CDR3 has 15 amino acids.

This clone was found a few times. CDR3 coding DNA: TGTGCCACCAGTGATTCTGGGAGACCTGGGGCCAACGTCCTGACTTTC. Translation gives CATSDSGRPGANVLTF. This chain connects TRBV24-1 to TRBJ2-6; TRBD2 is a possible D gene (5 bases). This CDR3 region has 16 residues. Per the germline V gene, CDR1 is KGHDR and CDR2 is SFDVKD. Trimming removed 2 bases from V and 2 bases from J, with 9 bases in between.

The chain has TRBV24-1 and TRBJ1-2; possible D gene TRBD1, 6 bases. The CDR3 contains 16 residues. Germline values: CDR1 KGHDR, CDR2 SFDVKD. Trimming stripped 3 bases from V and 6 bases from J, with 19 bases between. In DNA, the CDR3 is TGTGCCACCAGTGATGGGGTATCGGACAGTTTTGATGGCTACACCTTC. Amino acid sequence: CATSDGVSDSFDGYTF.

The chain joins TRBV19 to TRBJ1-1, with D possibly being TRBD1 (6 bases). This CDR3 region has 13 residues. Germline values: CDR1 LNHDA, CDR2 SQIVND (reference sequence). V was trimmed by 5 bases and J by 11 bases, leaving 18 bases between them. CDR3 sequence reads: CASSPRTEAGAFF. CDR3 nucleotide sequence: TGTGCCAGTAGTCCTCGGACAGAGGCTGGGGCTTTCTTT.

This chain uses TRBV27 with TRBJ1-1; the D is unclear. V lost 5 bases and J 0 bases, leaving 13 bases between the germline ends. The CDR3 is 15 amino acids. The germline CDR1 and CDR2 sequences are MNHEY and SMNVEV (reference sequence). The CDR3 sequence: CASSTVNFMNTEAFF. CDR3 bases: TGTGCCAGCAGTACGGTGAACTTCATGAACACTGAAGCTTTCTTT.

This chain uses TRBV24-1 with TRBJ2-3; 7 nucleotides align to TRBD2. This CDR3 is built from 16 residues. V shed 3 bases, J shed 6 bases, and the junction held 11 bases outside the gene matches. Germline V gene lookup returns CDR1 KGHDR and CDR2 SFDVKD. CDR3 sequence (DNA): TGTGCCACCAGTGATCCCTCGGGCGGGAGAATGGATACGCAGTATTTT. It encodes CATSDPSGGRMDTQYF.

V and J are TRBV9 and TRBJ2-5, with TRBD1 matching 9 bases. In germline, CDR1 is SGDLS, CDR2 YYNGEE. The CDR3 sequence is 15 residues long. Trimming took 0 bases from V and 4 from J; bases not matched to a gene: 4. Here the CDR3 DNA reads TGTGCCAGCAGCGTAGGGGGGACAGGGAGAGAGACCCAGTACTTC. This sequence encodes CASSVGGTGRETQYF.